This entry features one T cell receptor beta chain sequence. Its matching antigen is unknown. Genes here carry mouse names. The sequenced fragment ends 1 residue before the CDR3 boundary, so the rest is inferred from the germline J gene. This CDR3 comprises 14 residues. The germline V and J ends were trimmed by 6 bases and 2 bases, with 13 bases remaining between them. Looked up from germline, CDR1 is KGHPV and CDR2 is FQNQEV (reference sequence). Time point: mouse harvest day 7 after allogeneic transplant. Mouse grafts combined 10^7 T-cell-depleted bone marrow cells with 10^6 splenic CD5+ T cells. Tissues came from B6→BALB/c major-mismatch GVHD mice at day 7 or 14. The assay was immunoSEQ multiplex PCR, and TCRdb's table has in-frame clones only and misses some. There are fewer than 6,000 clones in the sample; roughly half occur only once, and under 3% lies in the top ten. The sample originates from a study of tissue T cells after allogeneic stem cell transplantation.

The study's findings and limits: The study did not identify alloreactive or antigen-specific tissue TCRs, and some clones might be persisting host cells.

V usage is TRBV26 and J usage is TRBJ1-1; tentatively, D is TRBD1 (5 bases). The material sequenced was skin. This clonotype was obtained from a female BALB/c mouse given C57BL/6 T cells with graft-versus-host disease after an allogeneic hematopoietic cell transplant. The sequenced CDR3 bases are TGTGCCAGCAGCCGGGGGGGATTCAACACAGAAGTCTTC. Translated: CASSRGGFNTEVF. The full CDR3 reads CASSRGGFNTEVFF.